A selection of T cell receptor beta chains follows, all from one sample in a study of T cells after yellow fever vaccination. TCRdb processed the 5' RACE reads anew with MiXCR; each CDR3 protein has one entry. The table shows roughly 15,000 distinct CDR3 sequences, with 7.3% occurring only once. The sequenced sample was PBMCs, either bulk or a sorted T-cell subset (CD4+, CD8+, memory, or dextramer-sorted; not recorded which), obtained on the day of the yellow fever booster vaccination. Every receptor here comes from a young man who received the YFV17D yellow fever vaccine. CDR3s include the opening cysteine and the closing phenylalanine or tryptophan. D genes are given only for firm matches. Clone size is not always given. Where it is, it says once, few, many or a class for expanded clones.

DNA: TGTGCCAGCAGCTTGGGCCTACGAGAGACCCAGTACTTC; CDR3: CASSLGLRETQYF; J: TRBJ2-5; V: TRBV5-4; D: .; size: .
DNA: TGTGCCAGCAACGATCGGGGCAGTGAAAAACTGTTTTTT; CDR3: CASNDRGSEKLFF; J: TRBJ1-4; V: TRBV27; D: .; size: many
DNA: TGTGCCGCACTTGATACAAACACCGGGGAGCTGTTTTTT; CDR3: CAALDTNTGELFF; J: TRBJ2-2; V: TRBV24-1; D: .; size: many
DNA: TGTGCCAGCAGATACTCCGGGACAGGGAGAAATCAGCCCCAGCATTTT; CDR3: CASRYSGTGRNQPQHF; J: TRBJ1-5; V: TRBV28; D: TRBD1; size: many
DNA: TGTGCCAGCAGCTTAGGCATAGACTCCTACGAGCAGTACTTC; CDR3: CASSLGIDSYEQYF; J: TRBJ2-7; V: TRBV7-9; D: .; size: many
DNA: TGTGCCAGCAGCTCAGGGAGGGGAACTGAAGCTTTCTTT; CDR3: CASSSGRGTEAFF; J: TRBJ1-1; V: TRBV7-2; D: .; size: many
DNA: TGTGCCAGCGAGGACAGGGCCTATGGCTACACCTTC; CDR3: CASEDRAYGYTF; J: TRBJ1-2; V: TRBV5-5; D: TRBD1; size: many
DNA: TGTGCCAGCAGTTATTTCCCGACCCTGAACACTGAAGCTTTCTTT; CDR3: CASSYFPTLNTEAFF; J: TRBJ1-1; V: TRBV6-5; D: .; size: .
DNA: TGTGCCAGCAGTTCTCCCGGGGACACAGGCTACGAGCAGTACTTC; CDR3: CASSSPGDTGYEQYF; J: TRBJ2-7; V: TRBV6-6; D: .; size: many
DNA: TGTGCCAGCAGCGTATCCCCCAGGGCCACCGAGCAGTACTTC; CDR3: CASSVSPRATEQYF; J: TRBJ2-7; V: TRBV9; D: .; size: many
DNA: TGTGCCAGCAGTCGTGGAGGGGGCCTCCAAGAGACCCAGTACTTC; CDR3: CASSRGGGLQETQYF; J: TRBJ2-5; V: TRBV12-3/TRBV12-4; D: .; size: few
DNA: TGTGCCAGCAGGCCAGCGGGGGCGAAAAATGAGCAGTTCTTC; CDR3: CASRPAGAKNEQFF; J: TRBJ2-1; V: TRBV6-2/TRBV6-3; D: TRBD2; size: many
DNA: TGTGCCAGCAGTTCCGAGATCTCCCAGGCCCAGTACTTC; CDR3: CASSSEISQAQYF; J: TRBJ2-5; V: TRBV6-5; D: .; size: many
DNA: TGTGCCAGTACCCCAATGACAGCTAACTATGGCTACACCTTC; CDR3: CASTPMTANYGYTF; J: TRBJ1-2; V: TRBV19; D: .; size: many
DNA: TGTGCCAGCAGTTTGCCAGGACCCTACGAGCAGTACTTC; CDR3: CASSLPGPYEQYF; J: TRBJ2-7; V: TRBV28; D: .; size: medium-sized
DNA: TGCAGTGCTAGGGGGAGGATTGGTATCGATCAGCCCCAGCATTTT; CDR3: CSARGRIGIDQPQHF; J: TRBJ1-5; V: TRBV20-1; D: .; size: medium-sized
DNA: TGTGCCAGCAGCTTTTTAGCGGGGGGCGGCGGGGAGCTGTTTTTT; CDR3: CASSFLAGGGGELFF; J: TRBJ2-2; V: TRBV7-2; D: TRBD2; size: many
DNA: TGTGCCAGCATGGCAGGGAACTATGGCTACACCTTC; CDR3: CASMAGNYGYTF; J: TRBJ1-2; V: TRBV6-5; D: .; size: medium-sized
DNA: TGTGCCAGCAGTTCGTCCGGGGGGCCTCAAGAGACCCAGTACTTC; CDR3: CASSSSGGPQETQYF; J: TRBJ2-5; V: TRBV12-3/TRBV12-4; D: .; size: once
DNA: TGTGCCAGCAGGTATACGGGCAGGACCAGCACAGATACGCAGTATTTT; CDR3: CASRYTGRTSTDTQYF; J: TRBJ2-3; V: TRBV11-2; D: .; size: many
DNA: TGTGCCACCAGCGCCCTTCTAGCGGACCAAGAGACCCAGTACTTC; CDR3: CATSALLADQETQYF; J: TRBJ2-5; V: TRBV24-1; D: TRBD2; size: many
DNA: TGTGCCAGCAGCAAAAAAAAAATCAATGAGCAGTTCTTC; CDR3: CASSKKKINEQFF; J: TRBJ2-1; V: TRBV21-1; D: .; size: many
DNA: TGCAGTGCTAACCTCCAGGGAGCAGATACGCAGTATTTT; CDR3: CSANLQGADTQYF; J: TRBJ2-3; V: TRBV20-1; D: .; size: medium-sized
DNA: TGTGCCAGCAGCTTCAAATCGGGGGGGGACACTGAAGCTTTCTTT; CDR3: CASSFKSGGDTEAFF; J: TRBJ1-1; V: TRBV5-4; D: .; size: many
DNA: TGTGCCAGTAGTATTCGGAGCTATGGCTACACCTTC; CDR3: CASSIRSYGYTF; J: TRBJ1-2; V: TRBV19; D: .; size: many
DNA: TGCGCCAGCAGCCAACAAAGACAGTCGGACGAGCAGTACTTC; CDR3: CASSQQRQSDEQYF; J: TRBJ2-7; V: TRBV4-3; D: .; size: medium-sized
DNA: TGTGCAACCAGCACCCCCCGCAGGGAAAGCACAAATACGCAGTATTTT; CDR3: CATSTPRRESTNTQYF; J: TRBJ2-3; V: TRBV15; D: .; size: once
DNA: TGTGCTAGTGGACGCGACACCGGGGAGCTGTTTTTT; CDR3: CASGRDTGELFF; J: TRBJ2-2; V: TRBV12-5; D: .; size: many
DNA: TGTGCCAGCAGTTTAGTTCGCGTTCGGGGGACAGCGGTCTCTGGGGCCAACGTCCTGACTTTC; CDR3: CASSLVRVRGTAVSGANVLTF; J: TRBJ2-6; V: TRBV12-3/TRBV12-4; D: .; size: many